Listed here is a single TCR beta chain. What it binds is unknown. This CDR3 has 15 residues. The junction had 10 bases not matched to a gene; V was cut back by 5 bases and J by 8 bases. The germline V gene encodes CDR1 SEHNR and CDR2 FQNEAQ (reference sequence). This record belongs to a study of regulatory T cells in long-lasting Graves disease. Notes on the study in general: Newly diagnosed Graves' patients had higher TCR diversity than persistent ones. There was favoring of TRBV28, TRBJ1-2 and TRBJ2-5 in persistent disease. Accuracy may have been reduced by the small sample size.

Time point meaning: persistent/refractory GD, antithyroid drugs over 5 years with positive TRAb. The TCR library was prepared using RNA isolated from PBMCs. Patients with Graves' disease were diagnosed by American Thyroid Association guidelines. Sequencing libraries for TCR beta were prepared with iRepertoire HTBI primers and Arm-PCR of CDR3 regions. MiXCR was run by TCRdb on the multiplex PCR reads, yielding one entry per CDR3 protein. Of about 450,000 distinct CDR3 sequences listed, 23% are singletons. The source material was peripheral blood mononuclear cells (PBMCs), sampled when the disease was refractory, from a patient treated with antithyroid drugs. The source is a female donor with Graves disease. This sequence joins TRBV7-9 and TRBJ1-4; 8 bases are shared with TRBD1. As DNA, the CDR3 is TGTGCCAGCAGCGCGCAGACAGGGGTGAGGGAAAAACTGTTTTTT. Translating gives CASSAQTGVREKLFF.